What follows are 28 T cell receptor beta chains derived from one specimen sequenced in a study of response to subunit inactivated influenza vaccine (dated by TCRdb to 2016 to 2019). The time point label, read with the paper, signifies: more than 35 days after influenza vaccine administration. Receptor libraries were prepared by RT-PCR. The listed sequencing device is Illumina HiSeq 2500. TCRdb trimmed the raw reads at Q25, called clones with MiXCR and kept productive beta chains. For every CDR3 protein sequence, its rows merge into one entry that carries the most common genes and DNA. A total of under 200,000 distinct CDR3 sequences appear in this sample, about a tenth of them only once. Around 11% of the sample is taken by the ten largest. The source was non-naive T cells sorted from PBMCs, collected roughly 48 days after vaccination. This specimen's cell subset or site label, interpreted: memory T cell fraction. The source is a man in his forties or fifties who received an inactivated influenza vaccine. Donor details come from another sample of the same person, matched by shared clones.

The chain links TRBV28 to TRBJ1-5; unclear D gene. CDR1 is MDHEN, CDR2 SYDVKM, per germline. V gave up 3 bases and J gave up 4 bases, with 10 bases separating them. CDR3 length equals 14 residues. CDR3 sequence: CASSFPQVNQPQHF. In DNA form, the CDR3 reads TGTGCCAGCAGTTTTCCCCAGGTTAATCAGCCCCAGCATTTT.

This clonotype occurred many times. The chain recombines TRBV11-2 with TRBJ2-7, with 9 bases identical to TRBD1. CDR1 is SGHAT and CDR2 is FQNNGV in the germline V gene. V lost 5 bases and J lost 7; bases outside the gene matches: 12. The CDR3 spans 15 residues. CDR3 DNA sequence: TGTGCCAGCAGCCGACCCGGGACAGGGAGGTGGGAGCAGTACTTC. Translating gives CASSRPGTGRWEQYF.

This clonotype was picked up many times. The chain joins TRBV7-9 to TRBJ2-1; 7 bases are shared with TRBD2. After removal of 5 bases from V and 6 bases from J, the junction contained 10 bases not matched to a gene. The CDR3 has 15 amino acids. Germline CDR1 reads SEHNR; CDR2 reads FQNEAQ (reference sequence). CDR3 sequence: CASSPKVRESNEQFF. The CDR3 nucleotides read TGTGCCAGCAGCCCAAAAGTGCGGGAGTCCAATGAGCAGTTCTTC.

The chain joins TRBV27 to TRBJ2-5; 8 bases map to TRBD1. This CDR3 region has 13 residues. Per the germline V gene, CDR1 is MNHEY and CDR2 is SMNVEV (reference sequence). V lost 5 bases and J lost 5; bases outside the gene matches: 4. CDR3 residues: CASSKTGVETQYF. CDR3 nucleotide sequence: TGTGCCAGCAGTAAGACAGGGGTGGAGACCCAGTACTTC.

This clonotype appeared many times. V usage is TRBV7-9 and J usage is TRBJ2-3, with TRBD2 matching 9 bases. The CDR3 is 15 amino acids. CDR1 and CDR2 (germline): SEHNR, FQNEAQ (reference sequence). After removal of 4 bases from V and 6 bases from J, the junction contained 8 bases not matched to a gene. The CDR3 sequence is CASSYRLAGADTQYF. The CDR3 DNA reads TGTGCCAGCAGCTACAGATTAGCGGGAGCGGATACGCAGTATTTT.

As to this clonotype: A much more abundant neighbour one base away suggests this may be a read error. The J gene is TRBJ1-1, the V gene TRBV7-3, with D perhaps matching TRBD1 (5 bases). CDR3 size: 15 residues. Germline CDR1 and CDR2: SGHTA and FQGTGA. The chain's CDR3 is CASCLLDMSRTEAFF. DNA of the CDR3: TGTGCCAGCTGCTTATTGGACATGAGTCGCACTGAAGCTTTCTTT.

The chain links TRBV7-9 to TRBJ2-6; 9 nucleotides line up with TRBD2. The CDR3 runs to 17 residues. J gave up 4 bases and V 5 bases, and 9 bases lay outside the gene matches. CDR1 is SEHNR, CDR2 FQNEAQ, per germline (reference sequence). CDR3 DNA: TGTGCCAGCAGCCGTGGTATAGCGGGAGCCGGGGCCAACGTCCTGACTTTC. It specifies CASSRGIAGAGANVLTF.

The chain combines TRBV4-1 with TRBJ2-1, with TRBD2 as a possible D gene (5 bases). Germline loops: CDR1 MGHRA, CDR2 YSYEKL. The CDR3 consists of 16 residues. V dropped 2 bases and J dropped 3 bases, with 14 bases sitting between them. CDR3 in amino acids: CASSQPPRRSYNEQFF. CDR3 nucleotide sequence: TGCGCCAGCAGCCAACCTCCCCGGAGGAGCTACAATGAGCAGTTCTTC.

The chain links TRBV20-1 to TRBJ2-1; 7 bases line up with TRBD2. Losses at the gene ends were 3 bases for V and 3 bases for J; bases not matched to a gene: 5. Germline CDR1 reads DFQATT; CDR2 reads SNEGSKA (reference sequence). This CDR3 comprises 14 residues. In nucleotides, the CDR3 is TGCAGTGCTAGGTCCAGGGACTACTACAATGAGCAGTTCTTC. Its protein is CSARSRDYYNEQFF.

This clonotype was seen ten or more times. The genes are TRBV20-1 and TRBJ2-7; TRBD1 aligns across 9 bases. This CDR3 is built from 14 residues. The junction had 12 bases not matched to a gene; V was cut back by 5 bases and J by 7 bases. Looked up from germline, CDR1 is DFQATT and CDR2 is SNEGSKA (reference sequence). The CDR3 protein is CSAPKRTGAQEQYF. CDR3 in DNA: TGCAGTGCTCCAAAGAGGACAGGGGCGCAGGAGCAGTACTTC.

This clonotype was observed a few times. The J gene is TRBJ1-5, the V gene TRBV4-3; D is ambiguous. V dropped 2 bases and J dropped 3 bases, with 11 bases sitting between them. The CDR3 extends over 15 amino acids. The V gene's germline CDR1 is LGHNA and CDR2 YSLEER. CDR3 bases: TGCGCCAGCAGCCAAAACTGGGGTTCCAATCAGCCCCAGCATTTT. Protein product: CASSQNWGSNQPQHF.

This clonotype was found many times. The rearrangement joins TRBV7-2 to TRBJ2-1, with 8 bases lining up with TRBD2. Trimming cost V 1 base and J 5 bases; bases outside gene matches: 7. CDR3 length equals 16 residues. Germline-derived CDR1 and CDR2 are SGHTA and FQGNSA. The CDR3 protein is CASSLVLIAGNNEQFF. DNA of the CDR3: TGTGCCAGCAGCTTAGTGCTCATAGCGGGAAACAATGAGCAGTTCTTC.

The chain recombines TRBV12-3 or TRBV12-4 with TRBJ1-1; D gene ambiguous. Deletions cut 2 bases from V and 1 base from J, with 8 bases between. The CDR3 length is 14 residues. The CDR3 here is CASSLQVPNTEAFF. CDR3 DNA sequence: TGTGCCAGCAGTTTACAGGTTCCGAACACTGAAGCTTTCTTT.

CDR3 amino acids: CASSTTTGPIYYEQYF. The CDR3 DNA reads as TGTGCCAGCAGTACTACCACAGGGCCAATATACTACGAGCAGTACTTC. The chain employs TRBV28 and TRBJ2-7; D is perhaps TRBD1 (6 bases). CDR3 length equals 16 residues. Germline V gene data show CDR1 as MDHEN and CDR2 as SYDVKM. Trimming took 5 bases from V and 3 from J, leaving 20 bases between them.

This clonotype was observed at least ten times. The chain uses TRBV5-4 and TRBJ2-2; the D is unclear. Trimming pared 4 bases from V and 0 bases from J, leaving 7 bases between. CDR3 size: 14 residues. Germline CDR1 and CDR2: SGHNT and YYREEE (reference sequence). As DNA, the CDR3 is TGTGCCAGCAGCCCCCTGGCGAACACCGGGGAGCTGTTTTTT. Translated: CASSPLANTGELFF.

The CDR3 region has the DNA TGTGCCAGCAGTTATCCTAGCGGGGGGGTTGAAGAGACCCAGTACTTC. Its protein product is CASSYPSGGVEETQYF. The chain recombines TRBV6-2 or TRBV6-3 with TRBJ2-5, with 12 bases aligning to TRBD2. The germline V gene has CDR1 MNHEY and CDR2 SVGEGT. This CDR3 has 16 amino acids. The V segment lost 3 bases and the J segment 3 bases; nucleotides outside the gene matches: 5.

J is TRBJ1-3 and V is TRBV5-6; tentative D call: TRBD1 (6 bases). There are 16 residues in the CDR3. The V end lost 2 bases, the J end lost 2 bases, and 14 bases lay between the germline ends. CDR1 SGHDT and CDR2 YYEEEE come from the germline V gene. The CDR3 DNA follows: TGTGCCAGCAGCTTTCGCCAGGGGTGGACTGGAAACACCATATATTTT. It translates to CASSFRQGWTGNTIYF.

This clonotype was detected only a few times. The chain is built from TRBV12-3 or TRBV12-4 and TRBJ1-6; D gene uncertain. The CDR3 has 14 amino acids. The germline V and J ends were trimmed by 3 bases and 7 bases, with 10 bases remaining between them. The chain's CDR3 is CASSFRGNNSPLHF. CDR3 in DNA: TGTGCCAGCAGTTTTCGGGGTAACAATTCACCCCTCCACTTT.

Comment on this clonotype: This may come from a read error, since a much larger clone is one base off. DNA for the CDR3: TGTGCCACCAGCAAACGACAGGGATCCTACAATGAGCAGTTATTC. Amino acid sequence: CATSKRQGSYNEQLF. The V and J genes are TRBV15 and TRBJ2-1; 7 bases line up with TRBD1. Germline V gene lookup returns CDR1 LNHNV and CDR2 YYDKDF (reference sequence). This CDR3 comprises 15 residues.

This clonotype was seen many times. The chain joins TRBV27 to TRBJ2-3, with 10 bases aligning to TRBD2. V was clipped by 5 bases and J by 0 bases; unmatched bases: 2. Germline V gene data show CDR1 as MNHEY and CDR2 as SMNVEV (reference sequence). The CDR3 has 15 residues. CDR3 sequence: CASSASGRSTDTQYF. In nucleotides, the CDR3 is TGTGCCAGCAGTGCTAGCGGGAGAAGCACAGATACGCAGTATTTT.

This clonotype was counted many times. The chain joins TRBV5-1 to TRBJ2-2; a possible D gene is TRBD2 (7 bases). Germline V gene lookup returns CDR1 SGHRS and CDR2 YFSETQ. Trimming took 2 bases from V and 5 from J, leaving 10 bases between them. There are 14 residues in the CDR3. The CDR3 DNA reads as TGCGCCAGCAGCTTACAGGGAGGGACCGGGGAGCTGTTTTTT. The encoded protein is CASSLQGGTGELFF.

This clonotype has a handful of counts. The DNA of the CDR3 is TGTGCCAGCAGTTTAGACTCAGACAGGGGGCGCACCGGGGAGCTGTTTTTT. It translates to CASSLDSDRGRTGELFF. The V call is TRBV27, the J call TRBJ2-2; 10 nucleotides align to TRBD1. The germline V gene has CDR1 MNHEY and CDR2 SMNVEV (reference sequence). The CDR3 length is 17 residues. The V gene end was trimmed by 2 bases and the J gene end by 4 bases; junction bases not matched to a gene: 7.

As to this clonotype: At one end, the junction sequence differs from germline, possibly due to a read error. The chain uses TRBV7-2 and TRBJ2-7, with 10 positions matching TRBD2. This CDR3 region has 16 residues. The germline gives CDR1 SGHTA, CDR2 FQGNSA. CDR3 bases: TGTGCCAGCAGCGTAGCGGGGGGCATGCCCCCCTCCGAGCAGTACTTC. This codes for CASSVAGGMPPSEQYF. Full variable domain (remainder filled in from reference TRBV7-2 and TRBJ2-7): GAGVSQSPSNKVTEKGKDVELRCDPISGHTALYWYRQSLGQGLEFLIYFQGNSAPDKSGLPSDRFSAERTGGSVSTLTIQRTQQEDSAVYLCASSVAGGMPPSEQYFGPGTRLTVT.

V usage is TRBV4-2 and J usage is TRBJ2-2; 10 bases match TRBD2. The ends lost 4 bases at V and 6 bases at J; junction bases unmatched: 5. Germline lookup yields CDR1 LGHNA and CDR2 YNFKEQ. The CDR3 is 15 amino acids. CDR3 residues: CASSRGTSDAGELFF. The CDR3 nucleotides read TGTGCCAGCAGCCGGGGGACTAGCGATGCCGGGGAGCTGTTTTTT.

The rearrangement uses TRBV5-4 and TRBJ2-5; 11 bases agree with TRBD2. This CDR3 comprises 15 residues. From germline, CDR1 is SGHNT and CDR2 YYREEE (reference sequence). The ends lost 3 bases at V and 3 bases at J; junction bases unmatched: 4. CDR3 in DNA: TGTGCCAGCAGCTCGGGACTAGCGGTAAAAGAGACCCAGTACTTC. Translation gives CASSSGLAVKETQYF.

This clonotype was seen repeatedly, ten times or more. This sequence joins TRBV11-2 and TRBJ2-7; a possible D gene is TRBD2 (5 bases). Trimming stripped 5 bases from V and 4 bases from J, with 12 bases between. This CDR3 region has 13 residues. Germline V gives CDR1 SGHAT, CDR2 FQNNGV. CDR3 coding DNA: TGTGCCAGCAGCCCATTGAGGGTTTACGAGCAGTACTTC. Protein sequence: CASSPLRVYEQYF.

The chain combines TRBV20-1 with TRBJ2-7; unclear D gene. With 1 base removed from V and 3 bases from J, the gap between germline ends came to 10 bases. The germline gives CDR1 DFQATT, CDR2 SNEGSKA (reference sequence). This CDR3 comprises 13 residues. CDR3 in DNA: TGCAGTGCTAGAGGGCACTACCACTACGAGCAGTACTTC. Translated: CSARGHYHYEQYF.

This clonotype was picked up many times. The V and J genes are TRBV2 and TRBJ2-2; D not resolved. This CDR3 has 17 amino acids. Germline values: CDR1 SNHLY, CDR2 FYNNEI. The ends were cut back, 0 bases at V and 5 bases at J, with 16 bases in the middle. The CDR3 sequence: CASSEALGLVGTGELFF. CDR3 DNA sequence: TGTGCCAGCAGTGAAGCGCTTGGGCTAGTGGGTACCGGGGAGCTGTTTTTT.